This T cell receptor (beta chain) was found in a study of ipilimumab plus nivolumab after autologous stem cell transplantation. Profiling relied on immunoSEQ multiplex PCR, and the TCRdb table lists in-frame clones only, not all of them. The sample includes roughly 17,000 clones, approximately 79% of them seen just once. CDR3 length equals 13 residues. Germline assignment: CDR1 MNHEY and CDR2 SMNVEV (reference sequence). Trimming shortened V by 5 bases and J by 9 bases, and 11 bases separated the two germline ends. The genes are TRBV27 and TRBJ1-6, with D maybe TRBD1 (5 bases). This clonotype was sampled from a male donor with diffuse large B-cell lymphoma. This sample comprised PBMCs, obtained in a trial of ipilimumab plus nivolumab as post-transplant consolidation. The CDR3 DNA reads TGTGCCAGCAGTCCCCCGACAGCTTCACCCCTCCACTTT. It encodes CASSPPTASPLHF.